These T cell receptor beta chains were read from a single sample in a study of T cell changes during pregnancy in multiple sclerosis. The protocol was immunoSEQ multiplex PCR, while the TCRdb copy is restricted to in-frame clones and leaves out a portion. The sample includes 20,000 to 25,000 clones, 70% to 90% seen only once; the top ten take 6.5% to 8%. This sample comprised CD8+ T cells from peripheral blood mononuclear cells, obtained before pregnancy. These receptors were taken from a female donor with multiple sclerosis, enrolled in a pregnancy study. Each CDR3 is given without its conserved first and last residue.

cdr3_length: 12; v_call: TRBV10-3; cdr3_aa: AISDGGSVYEQY
cdr3_length: 11; v_call: TRBV30; cdr3_aa: AWKGDSSYEQY
cdr3_length: 17; v_call: TRBV5-5; cdr3_aa: ASSLQKPGGRATNEKLF
cdr3_length: 15; v_call: TRBV15; cdr3_aa: ATSRARGQGNNQPQH
cdr3_length: 12; v_call: TRBV5-1; cdr3_aa: ASRRTGFRNTIY
cdr3_length: 10; v_call: TRBV6-4; cdr3_aa: ASRPGKETQY
cdr3_length: 12; v_call: TRBV7-2; cdr3_aa: ASSLVGLGSEQY
cdr3_length: 13; v_call: TRBV27; cdr3_aa: ASSKTGRRGYEQY
cdr3_length: 14; v_call: TRBV5-8; cdr3_aa: ASSLVEREVTDTQY
cdr3_length: 12; v_call: TRBV10-3; cdr3_aa: AISDLAGPYEQY
cdr3_length: 16; v_call: TRBV4-1; cdr3_aa: ASSPGGGGIGSYDEQY
cdr3_length: 15; v_call: TRBV4-1; cdr3_aa: ASSQEEPGFGYNEQF
cdr3_length: 12; v_call: TRBV4-2; cdr3_aa: ASSQGLDTGELF
cdr3_length: 13; v_call: TRBV6-4; cdr3_aa: ASSDSPGGNQPQH
cdr3_length: 13; v_call: TRBV9; cdr3_aa: ASSVEDRAGDTQY
cdr3_length: 14; v_call: TRBV5-4; cdr3_aa: ASSLRRGYMNTEAF
cdr3_length: 12; v_call: TRBV5-1; cdr3_aa: ASSSGTDAYGYT
cdr3_length: 12; v_call: TRBV5-1; cdr3_aa: ASSFSTALDEQY
cdr3_length: 9; v_call: TRBV20-1; cdr3_aa: SAQSPYEQY
cdr3_length: 11; v_call: TRBV19; cdr3_aa: ASSRGASTEAF
cdr3_length: 12; v_call: TRBV19; cdr3_aa: ASTKGGGAQPQH
cdr3_length: 11; v_call: TRBV5-1; cdr3_aa: ASLGLSPFGQF